This TCR beta chain was observed in a study of immune evolution from preneoplasia to lung adenocarcinoma. Study observations and caveats: Top clone share appeared to fall from AAH through AIS, MIA, adenocarcinoma.

This table comes from immunoSEQ multiplex PCR, and its TCRdb copy is limited to in-frame clones, with some not included. The table records approximately 6,600 clones, 65% to 80% of them present only once. On this clone itself: Its specificity is not known.

The sample was FFPE adjacent normal lung tissue. The source of this sequence is a donor older than 65 with lung adenocarcinoma.

CDR3 DNA: TGTGCCTGGAGGGGGGAGGGCTACGAGCAGTACTTC. Encoded protein: CAWRGEGYEQYF. This sequence joins TRBV30 and TRBJ2-7; TRBD2 matches 7 bases. This CDR3 contains 12 residues. The germline CDR1 and CDR2 sequences are GTSNPN and SVGIG (reference sequence). V lost 3 bases to trimming and J lost 3 bases; unmatched junction nucleotides: 2. The full variable domain, rest sourced from reference TRBV30 and TRBJ2-7, is SQTIHQWPATLVQPVGSPLSLECTVEGTSNPNLYWYRQAAGRGLQLLFYSVGIGQISSEVPQNLSASRPQDRQFILSSKKLLLSDSGFYLCAWRGEGYEQYFGPGTRLTVT.